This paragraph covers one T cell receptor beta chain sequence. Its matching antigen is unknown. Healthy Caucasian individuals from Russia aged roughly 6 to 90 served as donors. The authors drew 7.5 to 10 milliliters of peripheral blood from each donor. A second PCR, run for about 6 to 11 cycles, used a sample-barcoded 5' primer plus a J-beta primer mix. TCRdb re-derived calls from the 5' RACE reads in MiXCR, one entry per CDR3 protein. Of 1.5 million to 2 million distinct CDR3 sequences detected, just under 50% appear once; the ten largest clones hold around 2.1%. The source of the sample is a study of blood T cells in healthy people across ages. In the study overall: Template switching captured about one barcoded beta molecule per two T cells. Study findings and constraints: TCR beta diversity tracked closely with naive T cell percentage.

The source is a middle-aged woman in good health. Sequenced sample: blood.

CDR3 sequence reads: CASSLTGQGKGGYTF. DNA of the CDR3: TGCGCCAGCAGCCTAACCGGACAGGGGAAGGGTGGCTACACCTTC. The chain links TRBV5-1 to TRBJ1-2; 9 bases agree with TRBD1. The CDR3 has 15 amino acids. Germline V gene lookup returns CDR1 SGHRS and CDR2 YFSETQ. Trimming took 4 bases from V and 7 from J; bases not matched to a gene: 11. The entire variable domain, with the rest obtained from reference TRBV5-1 and TRBJ1-2, is as follows: KAGVTQTPRYLIKTRGQQVTLSCSPISGHRSVSWYQQTPGQGLQFLFEYFSETQRNKGNFPGRFSGRQFSNSRSEMNVSTLELGDSALYLCASSLTGQGKGGYTFGSGTRLTVV.